This is a list of T cell receptor beta chains from one sample in a study of blood T cells in healthy people across ages. TCRdb redid the calling of the 5' RACE reads with MiXCR, one entry per CDR3 protein. Of about 1.6 million distinct CDR3 sequences in the sample, 30% to 40% were seen once. The specimen sequenced was blood. The source is a woman aged 25 to 39 in good health. Both conserved end residues are part of each CDR3. The D gene is left open where the match is weak. Part of the rows lack a size; the others show once, few, many or a class for expanded clones.

cdr3_aa: CASSHGVVGNYGYTF; cdr3_nt: TGTGCCAGCAGCCACGGAGTAGTGGGTAACTATGGCTACACCTTC; j_call: TRBJ1-2; d_call: -; clone_size: -; v_call: TRBV3-1
cdr3_aa: CATSRETRRFFLGEQYF; cdr3_nt: TGTGCCACCAGCAGAGAGACCAGAAGGTTTTTCTTGGGCGAGCAGTACTTC; j_call: TRBJ2-7; d_call: -; clone_size: -; v_call: TRBV15
cdr3_aa: CASSSGSLGAFF; cdr3_nt: TGTGCCAGCAGTTCAGGGTCCCTAGGGGCTTTCTTT; j_call: TRBJ1-1; d_call: -; clone_size: -; v_call: TRBV27
cdr3_aa: CASSPGLVKTDTQYF; cdr3_nt: TGTGCCAGCAGCCCGGGACTGGTGAAAACAGATACGCAGTATTTT; j_call: TRBJ2-3; d_call: -; clone_size: -; v_call: TRBV7-3
cdr3_aa: CASSLVGTVDGETQYF; cdr3_nt: TGCGCCAGCAGCTTGGTCGGGACTGTGGACGGCGAGACCCAGTACTTC; j_call: TRBJ2-5; d_call: -; clone_size: -; v_call: TRBV5-1
cdr3_aa: CASSLRMTGWNTGELFF; cdr3_nt: TGTGCCAGCAGCTTGAGAATGACAGGGTGGAACACCGGGGAGCTGTTTTTT; j_call: TRBJ2-2; d_call: TRBD1; clone_size: -; v_call: TRBV5-6
cdr3_aa: CASSHDYGTTVGYGYTF; cdr3_nt: TGTGCCAGCAGTCACGACTACGGGACAACAGTAGGTTATGGCTACACCTTC; j_call: TRBJ1-2; d_call: -; clone_size: few; v_call: TRBV27
cdr3_aa: CASSPGRDSGGQETQYF; cdr3_nt: TGTGCCAGCAGCCCAGGGCGGGATAGCGGGGGGCAAGAGACCCAGTACTTC; j_call: TRBJ2-5; d_call: TRBD2; clone_size: many; v_call: TRBV4-2
cdr3_aa: CASSESLGNEQFF; cdr3_nt: TGTGCCAGCAGTGAAAGTCTGGGCAATGAGCAGTTCTTC; j_call: TRBJ2-1; d_call: -; clone_size: -; v_call: TRBV2
cdr3_aa: CASSLIGQGANGYTF; cdr3_nt: TGCGCCAGCAGCCTGATCGGACAGGGTGCAAATGGCTACACCTTC; j_call: TRBJ1-2; d_call: TRBD1; clone_size: -; v_call: TRBV5-1
cdr3_aa: CAIGPGLNMNTEAFF; cdr3_nt: TGTGCCATCGGCCCGGGCCTGAACATGAACACTGAAGCTTTCTTT; j_call: TRBJ1-1; d_call: -; clone_size: -; v_call: TRBV10-3
cdr3_aa: CASSEAGQRYGYTF; cdr3_nt: TGTGCCAGCAGTGAAGCCGGCCAGCGCTATGGCTACACCTTC; j_call: TRBJ1-2; d_call: -; clone_size: once; v_call: TRBV6-1
cdr3_aa: CASSPLGAGSTDTQYF; cdr3_nt: TGTGCCAGCTCACCACTGGGAGCGGGGAGCACAGATACGCAGTATTTT; j_call: TRBJ2-3; d_call: TRBD2; clone_size: -; v_call: TRBV18
cdr3_aa: CASRYLTGLQETQYF; cdr3_nt: TGTGCCAGCAGATACCTAACAGGTCTACAAGAGACCCAGTACTTC; j_call: TRBJ2-5; d_call: -; clone_size: -; v_call: TRBV6-6
cdr3_aa: CASSYSTSRLLGTEAFF; cdr3_nt: TGTGCCAGCAGTTATTCGACCTCTCGACTTCTGGGGACTGAAGCTTTCTTT; j_call: TRBJ1-1; d_call: -; clone_size: few; v_call: TRBV6-6
cdr3_aa: CASSTPGASRFERYGYTF; cdr3_nt: TGTGCCAGCTCTACTCCGGGGGCCTCCAGGTTTGAGCGCTATGGCTACACCTTC; j_call: TRBJ1-2; d_call: -; clone_size: -; v_call: TRBV6-2/TRBV6-3
cdr3_aa: CASSNRAGANVLTF; cdr3_nt: TGTGCCAGCAGCAACCGGGCTGGGGCCAACGTCCTGACTTTC; j_call: TRBJ2-6; d_call: -; clone_size: -; v_call: TRBV9
cdr3_aa: CASSPTSRGYSETQYF; cdr3_nt: TGTGCCAGCAGCCCTACTAGCCGGGGTTATTCAGAGACCCAGTACTTC; j_call: TRBJ2-5; d_call: -; clone_size: -; v_call: TRBV9
cdr3_aa: CASVAGLGYEQYF; cdr3_nt: TGTGCCAGCGTGGCAGGCTTAGGCTACGAGCAGTACTTC; j_call: TRBJ2-7; d_call: -; clone_size: -; v_call: TRBV2
cdr3_aa: CSALGGVGTDTQYF; cdr3_nt: TGCAGCGCCTTAGGGGGAGTGGGCACAGATACGCAGTATTTT; j_call: TRBJ2-3; d_call: -; clone_size: many; v_call: TRBV29-1